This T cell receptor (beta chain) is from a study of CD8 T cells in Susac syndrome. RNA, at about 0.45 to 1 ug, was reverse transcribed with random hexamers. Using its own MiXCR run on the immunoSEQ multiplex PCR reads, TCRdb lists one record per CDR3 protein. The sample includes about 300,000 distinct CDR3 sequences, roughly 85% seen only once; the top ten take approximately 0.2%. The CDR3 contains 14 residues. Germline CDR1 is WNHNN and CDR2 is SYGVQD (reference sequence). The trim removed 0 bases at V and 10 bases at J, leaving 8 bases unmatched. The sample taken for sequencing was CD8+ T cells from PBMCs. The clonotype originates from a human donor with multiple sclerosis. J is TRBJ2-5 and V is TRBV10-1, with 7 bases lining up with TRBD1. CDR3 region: CASSESNPQGVQYF. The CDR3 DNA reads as TGCGCCAGCAGTGAGTCGAACCCTCAGGGGGTCCAGTACTTC.